There are many counts of the clone carrying this T cell receptor (beta chain). Its antigen is not known. This CDR3 contains 15 residues. Germline assignment: CDR1 SGDLS and CDR2 YYNGEE. The ends lost 3 bases at V and 4 bases at J; junction bases unmatched: 3. Combining a sample-barcoded 5' primer with a J-beta primer mix, a second PCR ran for roughly 6 to 12 cycles. TCRdb itself ran the 5' RACE reads through MiXCR, one entry per CDR3 protein. Among about 670,000 distinct CDR3 sequences listed, around 52% were seen once. This record belongs to a study of blood T cells in healthy people across ages. Study-wide results and caveats: PBMCs were not sorted, which prevented a conclusive comparison of naive versus antigen-experienced cells. Donors of long life had a larger count of naive CD4+ cells and greater diversity than aged donors.

Input material: blood. The origin of this receptor is a woman over 75 in good health. The V gene is TRBV9, the J gene TRBJ2-3; 12 bases align to TRBD2. The DNA for the CDR3 is TGTGCCAGCAGCGGTCGACTAGCGGGAGCAGATACGCAGTATTTT. Translation: CASSGRLAGADTQYF.